A single sample gave rise to the 32 T cell receptor beta chains below, sequenced in a study of blood T cell repertoires in COVID-19. Assay used: immunoSEQ multiplex PCR; TCRdb lists only in-frame clones, some missing. The profile covers approximately 240,000 clones, with approximately 80% appearing a single time and 4% to 6% taken by the ten largest. The material sequenced was peripheral blood. These receptor sequences come from a woman older than 75 with active or convalescent COVID-19.

This clone was picked up a small number of times. The V call is TRBV5-1, the J call TRBJ2-1, with TRBD2 matching over 9 bases. The V segment lost 0 bases and the J segment 5 bases; nucleotides outside the gene matches: 3. The germline V gene has CDR1 SGHRS and CDR2 YFSETQ. The CDR3 loop spans 15 amino acids. DNA of the CDR3: TGCGCCAGCAGCTTGGTGACTAGCGGTAACAATGAGCAGTTCTTC. It is translated as CASSLVTSGNNEQFF.

CDR3 in amino acids: CASSEATGLFNEKLFF. The CDR3 nucleotides read TGTGCCAGCAGTGAAGCTACCGGGTTATTTAATGAAAAACTGTTTTTT. The chain carries TRBV6-1 and TRBJ1-4; D is uncertain. The V gene's germline CDR1 is MNHNS and CDR2 SASEGT. This CDR3 comprises 16 residues. Trimming stripped 0 bases from V and 4 bases from J, with 12 bases between.

This chain joins TRBV10-1 and TRBJ2-2; TRBD1 might be the D (6 bases). CDR1 and CDR2 from the germline V gene are WNHNN and SYGVQD (reference sequence). CDR3 length equals 15 residues. Trimming cost V 8 bases and J 2 bases, with 15 bases left between them. Here the CDR3 reads CASGPMGHNTGELFF. CDR3 bases: TGCGCCAGCGGACCTATGGGACACAACACCGGGGAGCTGTTTTTT.

The V gene is TRBV27, the J gene TRBJ1-4, with D unclear. This CDR3 is 17 amino acids long. V was clipped by 4 bases and J by 0 bases, with 15 bases between them. The germline V gene has CDR1 MNHEY and CDR2 SMNVEV (reference sequence). The CDR3 DNA follows: TGTGCCAGCAGTTCTAACAGCCAGGCAGCAACTAATGAAAAACTGTTTTTT. Its translation is CASSSNSQAATNEKLFF.

The rearrangement joins TRBV7-7 to TRBJ2-1; 7 bases map to TRBD2. Germline-derived CDR1 and CDR2 are SSHAT and FNYEAQ (reference sequence). The CDR3 is 16 amino acids. The J segment lost 0 bases and the V segment lost 1 base, leaving 3 bases of the junction unmatched. CDR3 nucleotide sequence: TGTGCCAGCAGCTTAGGGACGGGGGGCTCCTACAATGAGCAGTTCTTC. Its protein is CASSLGTGGSYNEQFF.

This chain joins TRBV7-8 and TRBJ1-3; D remains unclear. CDR3 length: 15 residues. With 5 bases removed from V and 2 bases from J, the gap between germline ends came to 13 bases. In germline, CDR1 is SGHVS, CDR2 FQNEAQ. In nucleotides, the CDR3 is TGTGCCAGCAGCCGTTCGGGGATTACTGGAAACACCATATATTTT. It yields the protein CASSRSGITGNTIYF.

This rearrangement joins TRBV7-8 to TRBJ1-5, with TRBD1 identical over 7 bases. This CDR3 has 13 amino acids. The V and J ends lost 2 bases and 7 bases, in that order; junction bases with no gene match: 2. Germline-derived CDR1 and CDR2 are SGHVS and FQNEAQ. In nucleotides, the CDR3 is TGTGCCAGCAGCTTAACAGGGGAGCAGCCCCAGCATTTT. This sequence encodes CASSLTGEQPQHF.

This chain connects TRBV3-1 (or the pseudogene TRBV3-2) to TRBJ1-2; D gene unclear. Germline-derived CDR1 and CDR2 are LGHDT and YNNKEL (reference sequence). With 1 base removed from V and 7 bases from J, the gap between germline ends came to 10 bases. The CDR3 is 13 residues long. CDR3 sequence reads: CASSQGAGSGYTF. CDR3 nucleotide sequence: TGTGCCAGCAGCCAAGGGGCCGGGAGTGGCTACACCTTC.

The chain links TRBV28 to TRBJ1-3, with D perhaps TRBD1 (5 bases). This CDR3 comprises 13 residues. Germline V gives CDR1 MDHEN, CDR2 SYDVKM. The V and J ends lost 6 bases and 6 bases respectively, with 12 bases between them. The CDR3 DNA reads TGTGCCAGCAGAGAGACAGATTTAAACACCATATATTTT. This codes for CASRETDLNTIYF.

This chain connects TRBV7-9 to TRBJ1-2; 7 bases are shared with TRBD1. Germline V gives CDR1 SEHNR, CDR2 FQNEAQ (reference sequence). The junction had 11 bases not matched to a gene; V was cut back by 5 bases and J by 8 bases. The CDR3 is made up of 14 amino acids. CDR3 DNA: TGTGCCAGCAGCCGCTGGGACAGCGGAGCGGGCTACACCTTC. Protein product: CASSRWDSGAGYTF.

The V gene is TRBV10-3, the J gene TRBJ1-2; D not resolved. The CDR3 spans 12 residues. V was cut by 1 base and J by 4 bases, with 4 bases left in between. CDR1 and CDR2 (germline): ENHRY, SYGVKD. CDR3 in DNA: TGTGCCATCAGTGAGTTGGCCTATGGCTACACCTTC. Its translation: CAISELAYGYTF.

This clone was counted a few times. J is TRBJ1-5 and V is TRBV28; TRBD1 matches 7 bases. The germline V gene has CDR1 MDHEN and CDR2 SYDVKM. The trim removed 5 bases at V and 2 bases at J, leaving 9 bases unmatched. The CDR3 length is 16 residues. For the CDR3, the DNA is TGTGCCAGCAGTCGTCGACAGGGCAGTGGCAATCAGCCCCAGCATTTT. This gives the protein CASSRRQGSGNQPQHF.

The rearrangement uses TRBV5-1 and TRBJ2-5, with 9 nucleotides matching TRBD1. Germline V gives CDR1 SGHRS, CDR2 YFSETQ. J gave up 3 bases and V 0 bases, and 6 bases lay outside the gene matches. The CDR3 length is 16 residues. The CDR3 coding sequence is TGCGCCAGCAGCTTGGGGCCCCGGACAGGGGAAGAGACCCAGTACTTC. Residues: CASSLGPRTGEETQYF.

The V call is TRBV5-1, the J call TRBJ1-1; D is unresolved. CDR1 is SGHRS and CDR2 is YFSETQ in the germline V gene. V gave up 3 bases and J gave up 6 bases, with 18 bases separating them. The CDR3 contains 15 residues. CDR3 coding DNA: TGCGCCAGCAGCTCCGGGTCGGGGTACGGCCCTGAAGCTTTCTTT. This codes for CASSSGSGYGPEAFF.

The gene calls are TRBV24-1 and TRBJ2-2; 10 bases align to TRBD2. Germline V gene sequence: CDR1 KGHDR, CDR2 SFDVKD. With V trimmed by 7 bases and J by 8 bases, 18 bases remained unmatched. This CDR3 contains 18 residues. The CDR3 reads CATRALAGVGQEEGELFF. The CDR3 coding sequence is TGTGCCACCAGAGCTCTAGCGGGAGTTGGGCAAGAAGAAGGGGAGCTGTTTTTT.

DNA of the CDR3: TGTGCCAGCAGCTTTAGGCTAGCGGGAGGGCCGTTCGGTAACATTCAGTACTTC. This gives the protein CASSFRLAGGPFGNIQYF. V usage is TRBV5-8 and J usage is TRBJ2-4, with 12 bases identical to TRBD2. The V segment lost 2 bases and the J segment 7 bases; nucleotides outside the gene matches: 13. Germline loops: CDR1 SGHTS, CDR2 YDEGEE. The CDR3 has 18 amino acids.

This clone was seen repeatedly, ten times or more. CDR3 sequence reads: CASSLTGAGSYGYTF. CDR3 DNA: TGTGCCAGCAGTCTGACAGGGGCTGGGAGTTATGGCTACACCTTC. This chain connects TRBV7-9 to TRBJ1-2; 8 nucleotides match TRBD1. There are 15 residues in the CDR3. CDR1 SEHNR and CDR2 FQNEAQ come from the germline V gene (reference sequence). Trimming removed 6 bases from V and 5 bases from J; junction bases left unmatched: 11. Complete variable domain (other parts from reference TRBV7-9 and TRBJ1-2): DTGVSQNPRHKITKRGQNVTFRCDPISEHNRLYWYRQTLGQGPEFLTYFQNEAQLEKSRLLSDRFSAERPKGSFSTLEIQRTEQGDSAMYLCASSLTGAGSYGYTFGSGTRLTVV.

The gene calls are TRBV29-1 and TRBJ1-4; tentative D call: TRBD1 (5 bases). Germline values: CDR1 SQVTM, CDR2 ANQGSEA. The CDR3 consists of 13 residues. V was trimmed by 4 bases and J by 5 bases, leaving 11 bases between them. The CDR3, as DNA: TGCAGCGTTGGTGCCAGGGTGAATGAAAAACTGTTTTTT. Translating it yields CSVGARVNEKLFF.

The genes are TRBV2 and TRBJ1-5, with 7 nucleotides matching TRBD1. Losses at the gene ends were 8 bases for V and 5 bases for J; bases not matched to a gene: 9. The germline V gene encodes CDR1 SNHLY and CDR2 FYNNEI. The CDR3 extends over 14 amino acids. CDR3 sequence: CASRRDRSDQPQHF. The CDR3 DNA is TGTGCCAGCCGAAGGGACAGATCAGATCAGCCCCAGCATTTT.

CDR3 sequence: CASSFSQTPLHF. In DNA form, the CDR3 reads TGTGCCAGCAGTTTTTCCCAGACACCCCTCCACTTT. The V and J genes are TRBV12-3 or TRBV12-4 and TRBJ1-6, with D uncertain. This CDR3 is 12 amino acids long. Trimming removed 3 bases from V and 11 bases from J, with 8 bases in between.

V gene TRBV6-2 or TRBV6-3 combines with J gene TRBJ1-6; D not resolved. The V end was cut by 4 bases, the J end by 4 bases, with 5 bases between. The germline V gene encodes CDR1 MNHEY and CDR2 SVGEGT. The CDR3 covers 13 residues. The CDR3 region is CASSWQYNSPLHF. The CDR3 DNA reads TGTGCCAGCAGTTGGCAGTATAATTCACCCCTCCACTTT.

This chain connects TRBV3-1 (or the pseudogene TRBV3-2) to TRBJ2-7; D may be TRBD1 (5 bases). Germline V gene sequence: CDR1 LGHDT, CDR2 YNNKEL (reference sequence). With 1 base removed from V and 7 bases from J, the gap between germline ends came to 14 bases. This CDR3 has 14 residues. CDR3 nucleotide sequence: TGTGCCAGCAGCCAAGGGGGCCCTCTCGGGGAGCAGTACTTC. Translation gives CASSQGGPLGEQYF.

V gene TRBV3-1 (or the pseudogene TRBV3-2) combines with J gene TRBJ1-1; 9 nucleotides line up with TRBD1. The CDR3 runs to 14 residues. Germline values: CDR1 LGHDT, CDR2 YNNKEL (reference sequence). Trimming removed 3 bases from V and 3 bases from J; junction bases left unmatched: 2. This chain's CDR3 is CASSHGQGYTEAFF. CDR3 DNA: TGTGCCAGCAGCCACGGACAGGGGTACACTGAAGCTTTCTTT.

This chain uses TRBV6-1 with TRBJ2-5; TRBD2 matches at 8 bases. CDR1 and CDR2 (germline): MNHNS, SASEGT. CDR3 length: 16 amino acids. V shed 2 bases, J shed 2 bases, and the junction held 7 bases outside the gene matches. The CDR3 loop reads CASSEFPRGGQETQYF. The CDR3 nucleotides read TGTGCCAGCAGTGAATTCCCCCGCGGGGGGCAAGAGACCCAGTACTTC.

The genes are TRBV10-1 and TRBJ1-6; D is possibly TRBD1 (5 bases). The CDR3 is made up of 13 amino acids. Germline V CDR1 and CDR2: WNHNN, SYGVQD (reference sequence). Trimming cost V 5 bases and J 5 bases, with 7 bases left between them. In nucleotides, the CDR3 is TGCGCCAGCAGTCAACAGGATAATTCACCCCTCCACTTT. Its protein product is CASSQQDNSPLHF.

This clone was detected only once. The chain carries TRBV2 and TRBJ1-1, with 9 bases matching TRBD1. With V trimmed by 5 bases and J by 3 bases, 4 bases remained unmatched. CDR1 and CDR2 from the germline V gene are SNHLY and FYNNEI. CDR3 size: 14 residues. The CDR3 region has the DNA TGTGCCAGCAGTACAGGGGGCATGGACACTGAAGCTTTCTTT. Protein product: CASSTGGMDTEAFF.

The chain joins TRBV4-1 to TRBJ1-6; TRBD1 aligns across 10 bases. CDR1 is MGHRA and CDR2 is YSYEKL in the germline V gene. The CDR3 is 18 residues long. V was pared by 0 bases and J by 7 bases, with 9 bases of the junction left unmatched. The CDR3 loop reads CASSQELRQGAGNSPLHF. The CDR3 bases are TGCGCCAGCAGCCAAGAGCTAAGACAGGGGGCCGGGAATTCACCCCTCCACTTT.

A remark on this clone: Sequence at one end of the junction differs from germline and may be a read error. V and J are TRBV5-1 and TRBJ1-2; TRBD1 might be the D (6 bases). The CDR3 runs to 15 residues. CDR1 is SGHRS, CDR2 YFSETQ, per germline. The CDR3 nucleotides are TGCGCCAGCAGCTTGGAAGGACAGCGGATCTATGGCCACACCTTC. Translation: CASSLEGQRIYGHTF.

A single count supports this clone. This chain joins TRBV5-1 and TRBJ2-2; 14 bases map to TRBD2. CDR1 and CDR2 (germline): SGHRS, YFSETQ. J gave up 4 bases and V 2 bases, and 4 bases lay outside the gene matches. The CDR3 is made up of 17 amino acids. Here the CDR3 reads CASSFTGLAGGTGELFF. CDR3 sequence (DNA): TGCGCCAGCAGCTTCACCGGACTAGCGGGGGGCACCGGGGAGCTGTTTTTT.

To note about this clone: An end of the junction differs from the germline gene, which may be a read error. The rearrangement links TRBV4-1 to TRBJ2-2, with TRBD2 as a possible D gene (5 bases). CDR3 length: 18 residues. The germline CDR1 and CDR2 sequences are MGHRA and YSYEKL. CDR3 amino acids: CANSQEVRGVANTGELFF. DNA for the CDR3: TGCGCCAACAGCCAAGAAGTTCGGGGAGTCGCGAACACCGGGGAGCTGTTTTTT.

The chain links TRBV2 to TRBJ2-1; 8 nucleotides align to TRBD1. Unmatched junction bases numbered 11, after V lost 9 bases and J lost 7 bases. Germline CDR1 SNHLY, CDR2 FYNNEI. The CDR3 covers 14 residues. The CDR3 DNA reads as TGTGCCAGTTCGCCAGGGGGCTTAAGTAATGAGCAGTTCTTC. Protein product: CASSPGGLSNEQFF.

The chain carries TRBV28 and TRBJ1-5; D remains unclear. The V gene lost 5 bases and the J gene lost 2 bases, with 7 bases spanning the gap. CDR1 MDHEN and CDR2 SYDVKM come from the germline V gene. The CDR3 is 13 residues long. CDR3 sequence: CASSPGGNQPQHF. CDR3 DNA sequence: TGTGCCAGCAGTCCGGGTGGCAATCAGCCCCAGCATTTT.